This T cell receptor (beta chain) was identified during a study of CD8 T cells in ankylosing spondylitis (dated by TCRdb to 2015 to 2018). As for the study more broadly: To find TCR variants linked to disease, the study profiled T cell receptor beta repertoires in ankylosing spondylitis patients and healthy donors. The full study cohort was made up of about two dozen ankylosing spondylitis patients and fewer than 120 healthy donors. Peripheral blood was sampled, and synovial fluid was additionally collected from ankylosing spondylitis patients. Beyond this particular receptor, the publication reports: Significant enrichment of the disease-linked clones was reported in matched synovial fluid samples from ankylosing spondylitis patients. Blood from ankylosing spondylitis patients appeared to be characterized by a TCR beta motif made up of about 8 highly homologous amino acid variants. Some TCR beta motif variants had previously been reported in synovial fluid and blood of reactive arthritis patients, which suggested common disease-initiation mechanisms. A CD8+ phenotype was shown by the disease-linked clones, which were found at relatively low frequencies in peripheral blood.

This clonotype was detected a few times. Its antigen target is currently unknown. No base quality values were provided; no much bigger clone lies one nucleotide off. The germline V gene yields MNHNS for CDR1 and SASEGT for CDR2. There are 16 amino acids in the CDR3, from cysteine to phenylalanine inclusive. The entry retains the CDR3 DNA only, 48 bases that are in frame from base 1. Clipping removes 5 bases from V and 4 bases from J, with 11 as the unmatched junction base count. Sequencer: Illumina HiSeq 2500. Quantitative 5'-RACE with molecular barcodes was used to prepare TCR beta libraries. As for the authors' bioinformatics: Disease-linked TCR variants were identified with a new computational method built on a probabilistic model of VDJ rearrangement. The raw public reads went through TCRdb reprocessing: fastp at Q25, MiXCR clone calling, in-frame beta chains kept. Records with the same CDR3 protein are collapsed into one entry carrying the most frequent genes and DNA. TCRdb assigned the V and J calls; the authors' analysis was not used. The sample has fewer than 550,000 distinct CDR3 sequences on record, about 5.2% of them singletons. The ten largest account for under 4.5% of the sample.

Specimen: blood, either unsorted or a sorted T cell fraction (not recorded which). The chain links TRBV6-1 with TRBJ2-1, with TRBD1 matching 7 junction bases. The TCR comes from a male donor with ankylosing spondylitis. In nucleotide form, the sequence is TGTGCCAGCAGTCGATCCCGGGACAGACCATACAATGAGCAGTTCTTC. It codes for CASSRSRDRPYNEQFF.